This T cell receptor (beta chain) was captured by sequencing in a study of identifying expanded T cells in peripheral blood. Sequencing was performed with immunoSEQ multiplex PCR; in TCRdb, only in-frame clones are kept and a portion is missing. This repertoire shows approximately 120,000 clones, roughly 90% found once; its top ten account for 8% to 9%. For this clone: Its antigen is unknown.

Collection occurred without any documented infections or immune events in donors. General study results and limits: About 1.2 clones differed between technical replicates, versus around 15 and 18 over time. Across healthy donors, higher total template counts meant significantly greater approximately two-week count variance.

What was sequenced was blood. The source of this sequence is a person aged 18 to 75 in good health.

The CDR3 DNA follows: TGTGCCAGCAGCTACCAAGAGACCCAGTACTTC. It specifies CASSYQETQYF. The V and J genes are TRBV14 and TRBJ2-5; D unresolved. CDR1 and CDR2 from the germline V gene are SGHDN and FVKESK. This CDR3 has 11 amino acids. The V end was cut by 5 bases, the J end by 0 bases, with 1 base between.